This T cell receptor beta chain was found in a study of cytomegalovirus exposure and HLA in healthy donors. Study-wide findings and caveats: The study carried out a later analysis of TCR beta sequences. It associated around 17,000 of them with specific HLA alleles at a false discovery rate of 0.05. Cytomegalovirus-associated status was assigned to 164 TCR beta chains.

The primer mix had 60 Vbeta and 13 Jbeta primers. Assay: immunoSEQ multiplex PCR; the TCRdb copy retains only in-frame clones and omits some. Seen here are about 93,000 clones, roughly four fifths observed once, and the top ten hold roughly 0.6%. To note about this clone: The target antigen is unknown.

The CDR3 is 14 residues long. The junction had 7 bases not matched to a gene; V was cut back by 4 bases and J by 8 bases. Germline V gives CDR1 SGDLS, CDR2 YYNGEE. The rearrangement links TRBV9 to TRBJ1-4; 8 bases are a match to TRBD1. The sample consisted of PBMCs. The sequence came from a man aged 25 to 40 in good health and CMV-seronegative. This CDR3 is CASSLGQGKEKLFF. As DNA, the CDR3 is TGTGCCAGCAGCCTCGGACAGGGTAAAGAAAAACTGTTTTTT.